The entry below gives a single TCR beta chain sequence along with its context. There are a few counts of this clone. Its antigen specificity is not known. Base qualities are missing; no much larger clone stands one base away. The CDR3 sequence holds 11 residues, the cysteine and phenylalanine included. CDR3 DNA is the only sequence kept; it has 33 bases, read in frame from the first base. CDR1 GTSNPN and CDR2 SVGIG were looked up in the germline V gene (reference sequence). At the junction V is shortened by 5 bases and J by 1 base, with 5 bases in between. Using the deep immunoSEQ assay, multiplex PCR amplified TCR CDR3 regions from genomic DNA. Genomic DNA extracted from each cell subset was distributed evenly over all wells of several immunoSEQ 96-well plates, and each plate served as one replicate. For sorted subsets, each replicate PCR was loaded with approximately 190 ng genomic DNA, equivalent to approximately 33,000 T cell genomes. The purified libraries were quantified using a Qubit 3.0 fluorometer, sized with a Bioanalyzer 2100, and then quantified again using the KAPA Library Quantification kit. Every immunoSEQ 96-well plate was sequenced on a separate single-read 150-cycle Illumina NextSeq 550 flow cell. In the paper's pipeline: Because the immunoSEQ output included only junctional sequences and no quality scores, the filtering could not be the same as the filtering used for full-length reads. To assign V/J genes and CDR3, sequences were annotated using PyIR, a Python wrapper for IgBLAST v1.9, with IMGT germline references. Any read was removed if the V/J assignment was weak (E-value above 1e-6), the CDR3 was missing, or the read contained stop codons, out-of-frame junctions, or ambiguous translated residues. V3J clonotypes were defined by identical inferred V gene, J gene, and CDR3 amino acid sequence. To compute the percentage overlap between repertoires, the number of shared unique clonotypes was divided by the size of the smaller repertoire. Richness of each repertoire was evaluated using RTK rarefaction, the Chao1 estimator, and Recon v2.1 estimates of unobserved clonotypes. Generation probabilities were computed with OLGA for all TCRbeta clonotypes obtained by the gDNA method from several donors. TCRdb provides this immuneACCESS table in a form limited to in-frame rearrangements. Some clones are lacking; in checked studies, under half of them reflect an unresolved V gene, and why the rest are absent is not known. The V and J calls and clone size are taken from that table; D and trimming were inferred from the DNA. The sample table holds roughly 1,000,000 clones, of which about 84% were seen once. The leading ten clones occupy roughly 0.61% of the sample.

This sample was taken from a study of shared clonotypes between healthy human individuals (dated by TCRdb to about 2020). About the full investigation: The cohort comprised a couple of women and a few men aged 18 to 49 years. Between about 0.8 and 8.9 billion PBMCs per donor were obtained by leukapheresis. Per donor, three plates each were used for CD4 naive and CD4 memory, two for CD8 naive, and one for CD8 memory. The study deeply sequenced blood TCR repertoires of several healthy adults to estimate repertoire size and the extent of clonotype sharing between individuals. To increase sequencing depth and limit assay-specific biases, TCR repertoire library preparation and sequencing were carried out by different laboratories using diverse techniques. Results the study describes overall, beyond this receptor: Across four donors, approximately 4.6% of naive CD4, approximately 3.6% of naive CD8, 2.3% of memory CD4, and roughly 0.4% of memory CD8 clonotypes were shared. Compared with non-shared clonotypes, clonotypes shared by all four sorted-subset donors had higher generation probabilities. Incomplete sequencing was indicated by rarefaction of sorted-subset datasets, despite the large sequencing depth. Based on pairwise subsampling, the degree of clonotype sharing among donors was expected to be affected by sequencing depth. Sampling was restricted to blood, and TCR repertoires in tissue are likely to differ from TCR repertoires in blood. Larger estimated clonotype richness was generally found for naive subsets than for memory subsets. Because the study included a small number of donors, the genetic and exposure-history diversity represented was limited.

Donors were healthy HIV-negative adults with no recently reported acute infections or vaccinations. Every donor was a Caucasian adult residing in Nashville, Tennessee, USA. CD4+ T cells were enriched by magnetic negative selection, after which naive cells were positively selected on CD45RA and the negative fraction was taken as the memory subset. Blood was obtained by leukapheresis, after which PBMCs were separated by Ficoll-Histopaque density gradient centrifugation and cryopreserved in liquid nitrogen vapor phase. Analytical flow cytometry was used to check the purity and quantity of every magnetically sorted T cell population. Each sorted fraction had its genomic DNA isolated and then quantified by UV absorbance on a Nanodrop 2000c.

Source material: memory CD4+ T cells from PBMCs. The cell subset or site label here, explained by the study, means: CD45RA-negative fraction. The clonotype was recovered from a man aged 18 to 30 in good health. Some clones in this sample may be carry-over from other donors' samples. The chain uses TRBV30 and TRBJ1-1, with TRBD1 tentatively as D gene (5 bases match). The CDR3 reads as follows: CAWQGNTEAFF. The DNA reads as follows: TGTGCCTGGCAGGGGAACACTGAAGCTTTCTTT.